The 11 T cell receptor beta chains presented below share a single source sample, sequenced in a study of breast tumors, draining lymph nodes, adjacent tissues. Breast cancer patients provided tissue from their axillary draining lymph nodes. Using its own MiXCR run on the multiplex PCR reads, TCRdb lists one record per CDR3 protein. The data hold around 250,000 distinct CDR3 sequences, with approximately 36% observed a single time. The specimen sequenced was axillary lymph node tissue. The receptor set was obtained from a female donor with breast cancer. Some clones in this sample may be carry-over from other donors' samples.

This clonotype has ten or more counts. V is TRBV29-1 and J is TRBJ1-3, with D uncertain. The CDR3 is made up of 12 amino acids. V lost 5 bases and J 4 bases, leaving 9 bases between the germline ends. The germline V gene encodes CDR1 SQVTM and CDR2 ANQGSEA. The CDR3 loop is CSVLGKGNTIYF. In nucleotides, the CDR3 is TGCAGCGTTCTAGGGAAAGGAAACACCATATATTTT.

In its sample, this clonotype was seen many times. CDR3 nucleotide sequence: TGTGCCAGCAGCGTGTTACCCTCAGGGGAAAAACTGTTTTTT. This encodes CASSVLPSGEKLFF. The V and J genes are TRBV9 and TRBJ1-4; tentative D call: TRBD1 (5 bases). This CDR3 region has 14 residues. Trimming pared 2 bases from V and 8 bases from J, leaving 13 bases between. CDR1 is SGDLS and CDR2 is YYNGEE in the germline V gene. Looking up the rest from reference TRBV9 and TRBJ1-4 gives the full variable domain: DSGVTQTPKHLITATGQRVTLRCSPRSGDLSVYWYQQSLDQGLQFLIQYYNGEERAKGNILERFSAQQFPDLHSELNLSSLELGDSALYFCASSVLPSGEKLFFGSGTQLSVL.

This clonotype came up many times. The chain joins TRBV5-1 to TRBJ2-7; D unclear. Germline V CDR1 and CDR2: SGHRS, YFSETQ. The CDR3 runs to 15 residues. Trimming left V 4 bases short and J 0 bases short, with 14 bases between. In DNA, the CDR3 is TGCGCCAGCAGCCGCTCCCAGTCGCTCTCCTACGAGCAGTACTTC. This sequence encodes CASSRSQSLSYEQYF.

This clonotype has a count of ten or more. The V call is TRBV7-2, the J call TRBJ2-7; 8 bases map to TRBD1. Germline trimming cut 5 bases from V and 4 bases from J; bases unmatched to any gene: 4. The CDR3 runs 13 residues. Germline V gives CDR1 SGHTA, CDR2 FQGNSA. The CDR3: CASSTRTGYEQYF. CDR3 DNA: TGTGCCAGCAGCACCCGGACAGGGTACGAGCAGTACTTC. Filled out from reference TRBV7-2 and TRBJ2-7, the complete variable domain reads GAGVSQSPSNKVTEKGKDVELRCDPISGHTALYWYRQSLGQGLEFLIYFQGNSAPDKSGLPSDRFSAERTGGSVSTLTIQRTQQEDSAVYLCASSTRTGYEQYFGPGTRLTVT.

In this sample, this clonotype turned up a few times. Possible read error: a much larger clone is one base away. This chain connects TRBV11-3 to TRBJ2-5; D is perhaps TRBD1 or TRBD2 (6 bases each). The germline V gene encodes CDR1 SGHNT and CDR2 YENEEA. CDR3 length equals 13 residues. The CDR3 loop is CASIGGLQATQYF. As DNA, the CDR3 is TGTGCCAGCATAGGGGGACTTCAAGCGACCCAGTACTTC. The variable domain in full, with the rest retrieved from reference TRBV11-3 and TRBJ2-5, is EAGVVQSPRYKIIEKKQPVAFWCNPISGHNTLYWYLQNLGQGPELLIRYENEEAVDDSQLPKDRFSAERLKGVDSTLKIQPAELGDSAVYLCASIGGLQATQYFGPGTRLLVL.

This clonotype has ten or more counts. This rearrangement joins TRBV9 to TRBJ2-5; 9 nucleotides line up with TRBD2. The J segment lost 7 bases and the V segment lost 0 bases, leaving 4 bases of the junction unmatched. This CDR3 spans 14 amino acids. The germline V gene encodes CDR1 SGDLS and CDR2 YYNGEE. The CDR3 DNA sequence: TGTGCCAGCAGCGTAGAGGGGACTAGCACGACCCAGTACTTC. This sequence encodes CASSVEGTSTTQYF.

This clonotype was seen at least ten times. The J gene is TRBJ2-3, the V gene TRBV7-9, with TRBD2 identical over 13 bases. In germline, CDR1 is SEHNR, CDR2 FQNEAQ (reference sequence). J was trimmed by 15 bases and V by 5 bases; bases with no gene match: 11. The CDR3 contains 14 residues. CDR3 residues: CASSMIPGLAGRYF. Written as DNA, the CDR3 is TGTGCCAGCAGCATGATACCGGGACTAGCGGGGCGATATTTT. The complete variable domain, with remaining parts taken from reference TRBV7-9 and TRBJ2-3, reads DTGVSQNPRHKITKRGQNVTFRCDPISEHNRLYWYRQTLGQGPEFLTYFQNEAQLEKSRLLSDRFSAERPKGSFSTLEIQRTEQGDSAMYLCASSMIPGLAGRYFGPGTRLTVL.

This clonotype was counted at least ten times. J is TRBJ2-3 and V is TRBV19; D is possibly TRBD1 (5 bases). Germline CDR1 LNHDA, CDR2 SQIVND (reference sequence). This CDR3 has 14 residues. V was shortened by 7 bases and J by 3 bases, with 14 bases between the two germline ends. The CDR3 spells CASKEAGLTDTQYF. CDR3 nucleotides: TGTGCCAGTAAAGAGGCAGGGTTAACAGATACGCAGTATTTT. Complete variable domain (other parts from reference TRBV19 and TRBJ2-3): DGGITQSPKYLFRKEGQNVTLSCEQNLNHDAMYWYRQDPGQGLRLIYYSQIVNDFQKGDIAEGYSVSREKKESFPLTVTSAQKNPTAFYLCASKEAGLTDTQYFGPGTRLTVL.

The CDR3 protein is CSARAGDGSPNEQFF. Written as DNA, the CDR3 is TGCAGTGCTAGAGCCGGGGACGGGAGCCCCAATGAGCAGTTCTTC. The gene calls are TRBV20-1 and TRBJ2-1; tentatively, D is TRBD2 (6 bases). This CDR3 is built from 15 residues. V was trimmed by 1 base and J by 6 bases, leaving 16 bases between them. Germline V gene lookup returns CDR1 DFQATT and CDR2 SNEGSKA (reference sequence).

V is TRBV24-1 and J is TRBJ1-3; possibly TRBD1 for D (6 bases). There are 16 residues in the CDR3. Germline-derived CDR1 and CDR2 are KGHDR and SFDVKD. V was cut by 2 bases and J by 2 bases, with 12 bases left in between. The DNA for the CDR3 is TGTGCCACCAGTGATTCGAACAGGGAGGCTGGAAACACCATATATTTT. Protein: CATSDSNREAGNTIYF.

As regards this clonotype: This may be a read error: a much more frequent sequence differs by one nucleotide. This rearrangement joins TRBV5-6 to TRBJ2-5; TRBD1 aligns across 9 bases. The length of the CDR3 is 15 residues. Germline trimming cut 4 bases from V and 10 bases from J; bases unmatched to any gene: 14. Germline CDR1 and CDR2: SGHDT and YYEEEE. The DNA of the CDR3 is TGTGCCAGCAGCGGGACAGGGACTCCAACGGGGATCCAGTACTTC. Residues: CASSGTGTPTGIQYF.